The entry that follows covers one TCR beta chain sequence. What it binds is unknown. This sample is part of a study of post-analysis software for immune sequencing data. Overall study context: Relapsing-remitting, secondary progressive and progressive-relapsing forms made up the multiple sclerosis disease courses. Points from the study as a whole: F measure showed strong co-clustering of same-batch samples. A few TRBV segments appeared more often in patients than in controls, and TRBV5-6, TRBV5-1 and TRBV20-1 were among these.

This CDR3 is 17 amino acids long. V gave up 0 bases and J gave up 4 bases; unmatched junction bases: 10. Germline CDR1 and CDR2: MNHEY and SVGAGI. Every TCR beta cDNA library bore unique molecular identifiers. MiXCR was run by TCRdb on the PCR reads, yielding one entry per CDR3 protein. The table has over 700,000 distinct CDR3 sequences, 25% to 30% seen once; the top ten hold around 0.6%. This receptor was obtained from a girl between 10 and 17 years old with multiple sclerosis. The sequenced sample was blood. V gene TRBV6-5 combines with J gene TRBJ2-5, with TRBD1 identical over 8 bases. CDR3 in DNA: TGTGCCAGCAGTTACTCGATACAGGGGGAGTTGGGAGAGACCCAGTACTTC. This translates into CASSYSIQGELGETQYF.